The clone carrying this TCR beta chain was counted many times. This entry is derived from a study of sequential checkpoint blockade in melanoma. Looking at the study overall: DNA from 85 to 95 pretreatment tumor samples underwent TCRβ immunosequencing.

CDR1 is SGHNT and CDR2 is YENEEA in the germline V gene. The CDR3 sequence is 16 residues long. Trimming took 3 bases from V and 4 from J, leaving 18 bases between them. Using immunoSEQ multiplex PCR, the repertoire was profiled, and TCRdb retains in-frame clones only, with some absent. The sample lists more than 6,500 clones, approximately 22% occurring once. Treatment here: randomized to nivolumab then ipilimumab (arm A) or the reverse (arm B). The gene calls are TRBV11-3 and TRBJ1-2, with a tentative D call TRBD1 (5 bases). This receptor was identified in a human donor with melanoma. This sample comprised tumor tissue (inferred from file names), obtained from a patient given nivolumab and ipilimumab in sequence. CDR3: CASSFSWGGTSYGYTF. In DNA form, the CDR3 reads TGTGCCAGCAGCTTCTCCTGGGGCGGAACCTCCTATGGCTACACCTTC.